The present TCR beta chain was sequenced within a study of blood T cell repertoires in COVID-19. Study-level information: Researchers got acute and convalescent COVID-19 samples from the United States, Italy and Spain. PBMCs, B-cell-depleted T cells, or T cells provided the cDNA or gDNA that made up the material.

TCRdb's table, derived via immunoSEQ multiplex PCR, lists solely in-frame clones and lacks some. Seen here are fewer than 300,000 clones, about nine tenths observed once, and the top ten hold about 9.9%. Patients from Seattle were sampled longitudinally, starting during active infection. Germline CDR1 SGHKS, CDR2 YYEKEE (reference sequence). V shed 3 bases and J shed 3 bases, with 16 bases lying between them. This CDR3 is 15 amino acids long. The gene calls are TRBV5-5 and TRBJ2-7; D is perhaps TRBD1 (6 bases). The TCR comes from a man aged 50 to 59 with COVID-19, enrolled during active disease. Sequencing was performed on peripheral blood. This chain's CDR3 is CASSSEGTGNYEQYF. The CDR3 nucleotides read TGTGCCAGCAGCTCGGAAGGCACAGGGAACTACGAGCAGTACTTC.